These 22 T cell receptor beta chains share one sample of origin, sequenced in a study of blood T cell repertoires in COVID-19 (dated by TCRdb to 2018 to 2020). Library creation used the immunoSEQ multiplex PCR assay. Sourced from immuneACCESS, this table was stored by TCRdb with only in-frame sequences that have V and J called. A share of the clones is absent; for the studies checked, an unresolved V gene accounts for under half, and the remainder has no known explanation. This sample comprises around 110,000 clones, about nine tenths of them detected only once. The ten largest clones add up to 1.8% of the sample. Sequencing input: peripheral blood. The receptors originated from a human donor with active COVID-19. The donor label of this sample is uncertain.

The CDR3 loop is CASSLLGGASYEQYF. CDR3 nucleotide sequence: TGTGCCAGCAGCCTTCTTGGCGGGGCGTCCTACGAGCAGTACTTC. The chain joins TRBV5-4 to TRBJ2-7; tentatively, D is TRBD2 (6 bases). Germline loops: CDR1 SGHNT, CDR2 YYREEE (reference sequence). The CDR3 has 15 amino acids. Trimming stripped 4 bases from V and 1 base from J, with 15 bases between.

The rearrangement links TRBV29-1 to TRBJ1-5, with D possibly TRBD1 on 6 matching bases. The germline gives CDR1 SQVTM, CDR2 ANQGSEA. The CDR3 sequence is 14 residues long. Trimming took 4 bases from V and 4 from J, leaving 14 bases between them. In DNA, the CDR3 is TGCAGCGTTGCGGATACAGGGTCAAATCAGCCCCAGCATTTT. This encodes CSVADTGSNQPQHF.

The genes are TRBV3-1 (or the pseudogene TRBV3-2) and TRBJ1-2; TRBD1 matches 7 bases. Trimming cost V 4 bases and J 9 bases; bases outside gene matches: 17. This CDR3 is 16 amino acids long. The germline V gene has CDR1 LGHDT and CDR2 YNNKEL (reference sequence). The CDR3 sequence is CASSLTGVVSPASYTF. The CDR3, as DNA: TGTGCCAGCAGCCTAACAGGGGTAGTATCGCCCGCTAGCTACACCTTC.

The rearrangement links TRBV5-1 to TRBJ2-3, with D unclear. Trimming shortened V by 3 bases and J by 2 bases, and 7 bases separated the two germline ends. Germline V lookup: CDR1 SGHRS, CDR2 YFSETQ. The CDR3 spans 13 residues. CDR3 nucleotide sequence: TGCGCCAGCAGCTCAAAACTCACAGATACGCAGTATTTT. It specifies CASSSKLTDTQYF.

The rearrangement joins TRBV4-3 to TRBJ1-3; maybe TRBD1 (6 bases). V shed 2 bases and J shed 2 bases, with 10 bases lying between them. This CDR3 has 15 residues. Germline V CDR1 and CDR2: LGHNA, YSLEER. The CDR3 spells CASSQLQGPGNTIYF. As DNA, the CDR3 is TGCGCCAGCAGCCAACTACAGGGACCTGGAAACACCATATATTTT.

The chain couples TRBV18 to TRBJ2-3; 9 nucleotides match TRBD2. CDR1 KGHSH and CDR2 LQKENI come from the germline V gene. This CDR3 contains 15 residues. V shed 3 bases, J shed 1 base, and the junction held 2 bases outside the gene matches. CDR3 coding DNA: TGTGCCAGCTCACCCGGCGGGGGGGGCACAGATACGCAGTATTTT. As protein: CASSPGGGGTDTQYF.

CDR3 sequence (DNA): TGTGCCAGCAGCTTAGTCAGGGGGCAGCGGCAGCCCCAGCATTTT. It yields the protein CASSLVRGQRQPQHF. This chain joins TRBV11-2 and TRBJ1-5, with 8 positions matching TRBD1. The J segment lost 7 bases and the V segment lost 1 base, leaving 6 bases of the junction unmatched. The germline CDR1 and CDR2 sequences are SGHAT and FQNNGV. CDR3 length: 15 residues.

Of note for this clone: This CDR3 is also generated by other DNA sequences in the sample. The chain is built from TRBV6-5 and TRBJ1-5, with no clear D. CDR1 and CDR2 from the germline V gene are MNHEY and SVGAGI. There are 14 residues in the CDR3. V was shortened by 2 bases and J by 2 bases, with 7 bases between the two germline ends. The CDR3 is CASSYGSGNQPQHF. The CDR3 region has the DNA TGTGCCAGCAGTTACGGCAGTGGCAATCAGCCCCAGCATTTT.

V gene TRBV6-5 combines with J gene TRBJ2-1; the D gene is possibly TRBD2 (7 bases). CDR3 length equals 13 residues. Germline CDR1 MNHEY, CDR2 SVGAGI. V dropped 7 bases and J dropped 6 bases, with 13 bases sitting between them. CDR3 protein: CASTGGRVNEQFF. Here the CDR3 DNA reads TGTGCCAGCACGGGGGGCAGGGTCAATGAGCAGTTCTTC.

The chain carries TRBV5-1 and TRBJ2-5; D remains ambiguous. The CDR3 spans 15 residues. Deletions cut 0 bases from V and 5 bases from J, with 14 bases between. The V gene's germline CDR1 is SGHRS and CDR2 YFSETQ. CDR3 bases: TGCGCCAGCAGCTTGGGCCATTCAGGATCGGAGACCCAGTACTTC. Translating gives CASSLGHSGSETQYF.

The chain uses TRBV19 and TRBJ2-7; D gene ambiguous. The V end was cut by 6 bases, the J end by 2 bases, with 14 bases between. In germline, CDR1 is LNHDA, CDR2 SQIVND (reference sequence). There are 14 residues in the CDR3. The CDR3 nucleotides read TGTGCCAGTAGGAAAGGCGGCTTCCCCTACGAGCAGTACTTC. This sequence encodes CASRKGGFPYEQYF.

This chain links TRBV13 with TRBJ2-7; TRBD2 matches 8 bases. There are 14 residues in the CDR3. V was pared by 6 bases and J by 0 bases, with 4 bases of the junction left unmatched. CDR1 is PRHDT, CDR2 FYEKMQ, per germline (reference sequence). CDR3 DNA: TGTGCCAGCAGAGCCGGGAGGGTCTCCTACGAGCAGTACTTC. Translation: CASRAGRVSYEQYF.

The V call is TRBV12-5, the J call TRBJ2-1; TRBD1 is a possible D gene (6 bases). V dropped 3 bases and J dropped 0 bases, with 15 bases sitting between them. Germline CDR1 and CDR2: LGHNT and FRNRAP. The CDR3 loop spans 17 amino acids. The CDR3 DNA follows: TGTGCTAGTGGTTTTTGGGGGCAGTCGCGCTCCTACAATGAGCAGTTCTTC. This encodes CASGFWGQSRSYNEQFF.

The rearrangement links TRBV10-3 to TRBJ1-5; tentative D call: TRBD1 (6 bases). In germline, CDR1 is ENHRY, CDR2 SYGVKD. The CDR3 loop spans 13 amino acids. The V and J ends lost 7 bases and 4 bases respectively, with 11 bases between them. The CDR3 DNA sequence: TGTGCCATCAACACAGGGACAAATCAGCCCCAGCATTTT. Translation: CAINTGTNQPQHF.

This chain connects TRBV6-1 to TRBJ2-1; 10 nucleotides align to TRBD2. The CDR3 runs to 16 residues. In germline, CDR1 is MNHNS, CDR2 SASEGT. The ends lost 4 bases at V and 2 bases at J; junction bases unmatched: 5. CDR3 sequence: CASSGLAGFAYNEQFF. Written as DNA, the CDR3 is TGTGCCAGCAGTGGACTAGCGGGCTTCGCCTACAATGAGCAGTTCTTC.

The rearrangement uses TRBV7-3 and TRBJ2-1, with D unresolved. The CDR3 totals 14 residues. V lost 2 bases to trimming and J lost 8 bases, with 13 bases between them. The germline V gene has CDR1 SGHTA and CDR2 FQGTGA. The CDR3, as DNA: TGTGCCAGCAGCTTAGGGCAGTCTCACGATGAGCAGTTCTTC. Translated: CASSLGQSHDEQFF.

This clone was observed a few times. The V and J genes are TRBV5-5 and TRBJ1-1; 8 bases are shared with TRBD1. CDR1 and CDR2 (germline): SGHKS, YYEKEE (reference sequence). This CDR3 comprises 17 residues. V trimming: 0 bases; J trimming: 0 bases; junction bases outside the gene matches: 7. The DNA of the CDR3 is TGTGCCAGCAGCTTGGGACAGGGGATGACTATGAACACTGAAGCTTTCTTT. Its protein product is CASSLGQGMTMNTEAFF. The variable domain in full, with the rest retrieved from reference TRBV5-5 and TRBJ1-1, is DAGVTQSPTHLIKTRGQQVTLRCSPISGHKSVSWYQQVLGQGPQFIFQYYEKEERGRGNFPDRFSARQFPNYSSELNVNALLLGDSALYLCASSLGQGMTMNTEAFFGQGTRLTVV.

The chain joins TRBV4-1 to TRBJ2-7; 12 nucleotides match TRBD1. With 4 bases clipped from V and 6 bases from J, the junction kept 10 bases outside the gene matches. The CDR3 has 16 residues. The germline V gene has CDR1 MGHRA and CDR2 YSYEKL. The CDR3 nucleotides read TGCGCCAGCAGCCCCCGTACGGGACAGGGGGCCCGCGAGCAGTACTTC. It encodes CASSPRTGQGAREQYF.

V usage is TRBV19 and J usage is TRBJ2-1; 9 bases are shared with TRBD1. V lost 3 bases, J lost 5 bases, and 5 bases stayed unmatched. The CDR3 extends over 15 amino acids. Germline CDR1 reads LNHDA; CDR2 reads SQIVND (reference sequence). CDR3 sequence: CASSIWTGDNNEQFF. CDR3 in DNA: TGTGCCAGTAGTATCTGGACAGGGGATAACAATGAGCAGTTCTTC.

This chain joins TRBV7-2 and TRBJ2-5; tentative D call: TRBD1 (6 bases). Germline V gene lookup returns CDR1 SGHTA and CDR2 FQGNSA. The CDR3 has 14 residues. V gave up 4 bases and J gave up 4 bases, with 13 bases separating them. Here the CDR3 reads CASSSTGSLETQYF. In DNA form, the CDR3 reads TGTGCCAGCAGCTCCACAGGGTCGCTAGAGACCCAGTACTTC. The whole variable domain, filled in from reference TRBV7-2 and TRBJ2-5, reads GAGVSQSPSNKVTEKGKDVELRCDPISGHTALYWYRQSLGQGLEFLIYFQGNSAPDKSGLPSDRFSAERTGGSVSTLTIQRTQQEDSAVYLCASSSTGSLETQYFGPGTRLLVL.

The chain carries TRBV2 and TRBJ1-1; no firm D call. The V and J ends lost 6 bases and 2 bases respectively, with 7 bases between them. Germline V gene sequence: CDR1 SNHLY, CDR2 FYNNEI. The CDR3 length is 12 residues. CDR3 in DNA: TGTGCCAGCAGGAGGGCAAACACTGAAGCTTTCTTT. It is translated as CASRRANTEAFF.

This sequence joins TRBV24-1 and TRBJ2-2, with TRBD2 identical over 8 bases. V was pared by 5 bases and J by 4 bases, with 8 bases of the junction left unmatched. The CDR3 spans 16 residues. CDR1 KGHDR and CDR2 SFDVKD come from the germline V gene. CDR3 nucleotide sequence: TGTGCCACCAGTGTCCCAGCGGGGGAACTCACCGGGGAGCTGTTTTTT. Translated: CATSVPAGELTGELFF.